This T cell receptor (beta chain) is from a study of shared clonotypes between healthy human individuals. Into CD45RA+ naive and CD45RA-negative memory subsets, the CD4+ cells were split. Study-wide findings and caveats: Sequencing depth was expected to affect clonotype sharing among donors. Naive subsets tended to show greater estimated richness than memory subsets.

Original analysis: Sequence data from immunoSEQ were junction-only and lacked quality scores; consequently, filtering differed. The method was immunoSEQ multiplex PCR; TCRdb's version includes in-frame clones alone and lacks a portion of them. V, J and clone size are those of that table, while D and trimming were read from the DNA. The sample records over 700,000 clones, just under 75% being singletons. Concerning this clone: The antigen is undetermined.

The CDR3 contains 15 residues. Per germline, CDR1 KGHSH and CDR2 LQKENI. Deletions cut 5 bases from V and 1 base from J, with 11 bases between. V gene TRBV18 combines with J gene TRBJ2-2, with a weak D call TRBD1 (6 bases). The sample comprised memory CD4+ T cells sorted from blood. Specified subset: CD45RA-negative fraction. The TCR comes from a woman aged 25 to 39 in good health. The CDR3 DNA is TGTGCCAGCTCATTAACGGGACAGAACACCGGGGAGCTGTTTTTT. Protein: CASSLTGQNTGELFF.